One sample yielded the 7 T cell receptor beta chains listed below, sequenced in a study of T cell repertoires in cytomegalovirus infection (dated by TCRdb to between 2018 and 2020). Sequencing was carried out with an Illumina HiSeq 1500. Using fastp at Q25 and MiXCR, TCRdb reprocessed the public reads and kept productive beta chains. Duplicate CDR3 protein sequences are folded into a single record with the most common DNA and genes. In all, the sample holds roughly 500,000 distinct CDR3 sequences, and approximately 40% of those were seen once. The ten top clones hold just under 45% of the sample. These receptors have no identified antigens. In the paper's terms, the treatment or condition label means: in vitro stimulation with specific CMV peptide epitopes to enrich CMV-specific T cells. The specimen comprised cultured PBMCs, sampled from culture after CMV antigen stimulation. The source of these receptors is a human donor in good health (CMV status not recorded). Some clones in this sample may be carry-over from other donors' samples.

This clonotype has more than one count but fewer than ten. The J gene is TRBJ2-7, the V gene TRBV19; 13 bases match TRBD2. V gave up 10 bases and J gave up 3 bases; unmatched junction bases: 9. Germline values: CDR1 LNHDA, CDR2 SQIVND (reference sequence). There are 15 residues in the CDR3. CDR3 DNA sequence: TGTGCCACCTCAATGGGGACTAGCGGGATCTACGAGCAGTACTTC. Translated: CATSMGTSGIYEQYF.

The sample holds a few counts of this clonotype. This chain links TRBV6-1 with TRBJ1-6; D gene uncertain. This CDR3 has 15 amino acids. Germline V gene lookup returns CDR1 MNHNS and CDR2 SASEGT. Trimming stripped 6 bases from V and 8 bases from J, with 17 bases between. In DNA, the CDR3 is TGTGCCAGCAGCGAATCAATTCTTCTGGATTCACCCCTCCACTTT. It encodes CASSESILLDSPLHF.

V gene TRBV7-6 combines with J gene TRBJ2-5, with a possible D match to TRBD2 (5 bases). CDR1 is SGHVS, CDR2 FNYEAQ, per germline. CDR3 length: 15 residues. V dropped 0 bases and J dropped 2 bases, with 10 bases sitting between them. The CDR3 sequence: CASSLAAGVQETQYF. CDR3 in DNA: TGTGCCAGCAGCTTAGCGGCCGGGGTTCAAGAGACCCAGTACTTC.

A word on this clonotype: With a much larger clone just one base away, this may be a read error. The chain recombines TRBV7-8 with TRBJ1-1; D uncertain. CDR3 length: 12 residues. Looked up from germline, CDR1 is SGHVS and CDR2 is FQNEAQ. DNA of the CDR3: TGTGCCAGCAGTCAAGAGACCACTAAAGCTTTCTTT. Encoded protein: CASSQETTKAFF.

This clonotype was seen more than once but under ten times. This chain uses TRBV19 with TRBJ2-7; tentatively, D is TRBD1 (6 bases). The V gene lost 4 bases and the J gene lost 4 bases, with 23 bases spanning the gap. Germline V gene sequence: CDR1 LNHDA, CDR2 SQIVND (reference sequence). This CDR3 comprises 17 residues. Here the CDR3 reads CASSKGEGPYRIYEQYF. In nucleotides, the CDR3 is TGTGCCAGTAGTAAGGGGGAAGGCCCCTACCGAATATACGAGCAGTACTTC.

The V call is TRBV5-6, the J call TRBJ2-1; weak D call: TRBD2 (6 bases). In germline, CDR1 is SGHDT, CDR2 YYEEEE. V lost 3 bases, J lost 10 bases, and 11 bases lay in between. This CDR3 region has 12 residues. This CDR3 is CASSWGRYEQFF. CDR3 sequence (DNA): TGTGCCAGCAGCTGGGGGAGGTACGAGCAGTTCTTC.

The table lists this clonotype with a few counts. This chain connects TRBV6-1 to TRBJ2-7, with a tentative D call TRBD2 (6 bases). The V end lost 4 bases, the J end lost 7 bases, and 14 bases lay between the germline ends. The CDR3 loop spans 13 amino acids. Germline V CDR1 and CDR2: MNHNS, SASEGT. The CDR3 loop reads CASSGGVPWEQYF. The CDR3 DNA follows: TGTGCCAGCAGTGGCGGGGTTCCCTGGGAGCAGTACTTC.